These 19 T cell receptor beta chains came from one sample sequenced in a study of identical twins. TCRdb analysed the 5' RACE reads with MiXCR anew, one entry per CDR3 protein. The table lists approximately 700,000 distinct CDR3 sequences, around a sixth of them singletons. These data are also associated with another study on T cells expressing NK-cell markers.

Sequencing input: PBMCs. The source of these receptors is a woman aged 18-29 years in good health.

The genes are TRBV12-3 or TRBV12-4 and TRBJ1-6; maybe TRBD1 (5 bases). V was pared by 7 bases and J by 10 bases, with 20 bases between. The CDR3 totals 15 residues. The CDR3 loop is CASTPHDGGDSPLHF. Here the CDR3 DNA reads TGTGCCAGCACCCCTCATGACGGAGGGGACTCACCCCTCCACTTT.

The table lists this clonotype with many counts. The CDR3 reads CASSPQGINTEAFF. CDR3 DNA sequence: TGTGCCAGCAGTCCACAGGGAATCAACACTGAAGCTTTCTTT. The J gene is TRBJ1-1, the V gene TRBV6-1, with D perhaps TRBD1 (6 bases). Germline V CDR1 and CDR2: MNHNS, SASEGT. The CDR3 spans 14 residues. V was cut by 5 bases and J by 2 bases, with 12 bases left in between.

The CDR3 coding sequence is TGTGCCAGTAGTATACACCGCGCAGGTCCCCGGCGGAACACAGATACGCAGTATTTT. It is translated as CASSIHRAGPRRNTDTQYF. The chain recombines TRBV19 with TRBJ2-3; D remains ambiguous. The V gene's germline CDR1 is LNHDA and CDR2 SQIVND (reference sequence). The CDR3 covers 19 residues. The V and J ends lost 2 bases and 2 bases respectively, with 23 bases between them.

V is TRBV2 and J is TRBJ1-6; no clear D gene. The CDR3 sequence is 13 residues long. Germline CDR1 is SNHLY and CDR2 is FYNNEI. Trimming stripped 4 bases from V and 6 bases from J, with 7 bases between. CDR3: CASSVSANSPLHF. The CDR3 bases are TGTGCCAGCAGTGTATCCGCTAATTCACCCCTCCACTTT.

This clonotype has just a few counts. The J gene is TRBJ2-7, the V gene TRBV10-3; TRBD2 agrees at 7 bases. This CDR3 comprises 11 residues. CDR1 ENHRY and CDR2 SYGVKD come from the germline V gene. J was trimmed by 5 bases and V by 10 bases; bases with no gene match: 5. The CDR3 region is CATGGRDEQYF. The CDR3, as DNA: TGTGCCACCGGGGGGAGGGACGAGCAGTACTTC.

The rearrangement uses TRBV13 and TRBJ2-3; 11 positions match TRBD2. The junction had 16 bases not matched to a gene; V was cut back by 5 bases and J by 6 bases. This CDR3 is built from 18 residues. Germline V gene lookup returns CDR1 PRHDT and CDR2 FYEKMQ (reference sequence). CDR3 sequence: CASSLTIRLAGRSDTQYF. Here the CDR3 DNA reads TGTGCCAGCAGCCTCACTATCCGACTAGCGGGAAGGTCGGATACGCAGTATTTT. Using reference TRBV13 and TRBJ2-3 for the parts outside the CDR3, the full variable domain is AAGVIQSPRHLIKEKRETATLKCYPIPRHDTVYWYQQGPGQDPQFLISFYEKMQSDKGSIPDRFSAQQFSDYHSELNMSSLELGDSALYFCASSLTIRLAGRSDTQYFGPGTRLTVL.

In its sample, this clonotype was seen a few times. This rearrangement joins TRBV11-1 to TRBJ2-2; D tentatively reads TRBD1 or TRBD2 (6 bases each). Deletions cut 7 bases from V and 3 bases from J, with 27 bases between. The CDR3 has 19 amino acids. Germline-derived CDR1 and CDR2 are SGHAT and FQDESV (reference sequence). The CDR3 DNA reads as TGTGCCAGCACCCTCCAGGAGGGGGAACAGGGAGCGGACACCGGGGAGCTGTTTTTT. This translates into CASTLQEGEQGADTGELFF.

The chain couples TRBV6-1 to TRBJ1-1, with D perhaps TRBD1 (6 bases). V was pared by 6 bases and J by 2 bases, with 13 bases between. In germline, CDR1 is MNHNS, CDR2 SASEGT. This CDR3 contains 14 residues. CDR3 DNA: TGTGCCAGCAGATCAGGGGTAGGAAACACTGAAGCTTTCTTT. Protein sequence: CASRSGVGNTEAFF.

The J gene is TRBJ2-1, the V gene TRBV28; D ambiguous. The ends were cut back, 5 bases at V and 7 bases at J, with 9 bases in the middle. The CDR3 sequence is 12 residues long. Germline values: CDR1 MDHEN, CDR2 SYDVKM. The CDR3 spells CASSLPQNEQFF. The DNA for the CDR3 is TGTGCCAGCAGTCTTCCCCAAAATGAGCAGTTCTTC. The variable domain in full, with the rest retrieved from reference TRBV28 and TRBJ2-1, is DVKVTQSSRYLVKRTGEKVFLECVQDMDHENMFWYRQDPGLGLRLIYFSYDVKMKEKGDIPEGYSVSREKKERFSLILESASTNQTSMYLCASSLPQNEQFFGPGTRLTVL.

In its sample, this clonotype was seen a few times. The rearrangement links TRBV7-9 to TRBJ2-1; D may be TRBD1 or TRBD2 (5 bases each). CDR1 and CDR2 from the germline V gene are SEHNR and FQNEAQ (reference sequence). Trimming removed 5 bases from V and 5 bases from J, with 16 bases in between. The CDR3 has 15 amino acids. The CDR3 nucleotides are TGTGCCAGCAGCCCCGGGACCACTAGAGACAATGAGCAGTTCTTC. Amino acids: CASSPGTTRDNEQFF.

This clonotype appeared a few times. This sequence joins TRBV6-1 and TRBJ1-4; D is possibly TRBD1 (6 bases). Trimming removed 9 bases at V and 8 bases at J, with 16 bases between. The length of the CDR3 is 13 residues. Germline V CDR1 and CDR2: MNHNS, SASEGT. For the CDR3, the DNA is TGTGCCAGTAAGCGGAGGGACACCGAAAAACTGTTTTTT. Its protein is CASKRRDTEKLFF.

This clonotype was observed a few times. This chain connects TRBV20-1 to TRBJ2-2; D ambiguous. The CDR3 consists of 15 residues. Per germline, CDR1 DFQATT and CDR2 SNEGSKA (reference sequence). The V and J ends lost 6 bases and 0 bases respectively, with 14 bases between them. DNA for the CDR3: TGCAGTGCCATCTGGGCCGGATCGAACACCGGGGAGCTGTTTTTT. Its translation is CSAIWAGSNTGELFF.

The chain links TRBV20-1 to TRBJ2-7, with 13 nucleotides matching TRBD2. CDR1 is DFQATT, CDR2 SNEGSKA, per germline (reference sequence). The CDR3 loop spans 17 amino acids. The V segment lost 6 bases and the J segment 1 base; nucleotides outside the gene matches: 12. The CDR3 coding sequence is TGCAGTGCCAGGGTGGGGACTAGCGGGATTATATCCTACGAGCAGTACTTC. Amino acids: CSARVGTSGIISYEQYF.

Ten or more counts support this clonotype. This chain connects TRBV7-9 to TRBJ2-3, with 11 bases matching TRBD2. V lost 8 bases, J lost 6 bases, and 10 bases stayed unmatched. This CDR3 has 15 residues. Germline CDR1 reads SEHNR; CDR2 reads FQNEAQ (reference sequence). CDR3 nucleotides: TGTGCCAGCCGACCGTCTAGCGGGGGGACGGATACGCAGTATTTT. Protein sequence: CASRPSSGGTDTQYF.

This clonotype showed up just once. This chain joins TRBV29-1 and TRBJ2-1, with 7 nucleotides matching TRBD2. CDR1 is SQVTM and CDR2 is ANQGSEA in the germline V gene. After removal of 3 bases from V and 2 bases from J, the junction contained 4 bases not matched to a gene. This CDR3 has 14 amino acids. CDR3 amino acids: CSVELGRAYNEQFF. In nucleotides, the CDR3 is TGCAGCGTTGAGTTGGGGAGGGCCTACAATGAGCAGTTCTTC.

V usage is TRBV7-2 and J usage is TRBJ2-4; the match to TRBD1 covers 7 bases. The junction had 10 bases not matched to a gene; V was cut back by 3 bases and J by 5 bases. Per the germline V gene, CDR1 is SGHTA and CDR2 is FQGNSA. The CDR3 runs to 16 residues. The CDR3 nucleotides are TGTGCCAGCAGCTTCGCTCCGACAGGGTTGCAAAACATTCAGTACTTC. Translation gives CASSFAPTGLQNIQYF.

The sample holds a few counts of this clonotype. The rearrangement links TRBV20-1 to TRBJ1-5; D uncertain. The CDR3 loop spans 13 amino acids. V was shortened by 4 bases and J by 1 base, with 8 bases between the two germline ends. Germline CDR1 DFQATT, CDR2 SNEGSKA (reference sequence). CDR3: CSANTLSNQPQHF. As DNA, the CDR3 is TGCAGTGCTAACACTCTCAGCAATCAGCCCCAGCATTTT.

The chain is built from TRBV6-1 and TRBJ1-5; TRBD1 might be the D (6 bases). The germline CDR1 and CDR2 sequences are MNHNS and SASEGT. This CDR3 region has 14 residues. V lost 3 bases and J lost 5, with 11 bases in between. CDR3 nucleotides: TGTGCCAGCAGTGATTTGGAGGGGGATCAGCCCCAGCATTTT. Amino acids: CASSDLEGDQPQHF.

This chain joins TRBV20-1 and TRBJ2-1; 12 bases are shared with TRBD2. Germline V CDR1 and CDR2: DFQATT, SNEGSKA (reference sequence). CDR3 length: 15 residues. J lost 7 bases, V lost 8 bases, and 12 bases had no gene match. The CDR3 spells CSPRELAGGSNEQFF. The CDR3 nucleotides are TGCAGTCCCCGTGAACTAGCGGGAGGTAGTAATGAGCAGTTCTTC.